This TCR beta chain was documented in a study of identical twins. In the case of this clonotype: Its antigen is currently unknown.

A universal primer site came from template switching; cDNA carried unique molecular identifiers. Each CDR3 protein gets one entry after TCRdb re-called the 5' RACE reads with MiXCR. The sample lists about 720,000 distinct CDR3 sequences; more than 6.5% were seen once. Whole-study findings and limits: Out-of-frame alpha sequences common to twins exhibited a surplus of low generation probability. Excess twin sharing in beta out-of-frame sequences was weaker.

The CDR3 is 14 residues long. The V and J ends lost 5 bases and 2 bases respectively, with 13 bases between them. Germline lookup yields CDR1 SGHTA and CDR2 FQGNSA. These data are also associated with another study on yellow fever vaccine responses in identical twins.

The sequencing input was PBMCs. The V and J genes are TRBV7-2 and TRBJ2-7; D could derive from TRBD1 or TRBD2 (6 bases each). This receptor was obtained from a woman younger than 30 in good health. CDR3 residues: CASSLKGGTYEQYF. CDR3 DNA sequence: TGTGCCAGCAGCCTAAAAGGGGGGACCTACGAGCAGTACTTC. Using reference TRBV7-2 and TRBJ2-7 for the parts outside the CDR3, the full variable domain is GAGVSQSPSNKVTEKGKDVELRCDPISGHTALYWYRQSLGQGLEFLIYFQGNSAPDKSGLPSDRFSAERTGGSVSTLTIQRTQQEDSAVYLCASSLKGGTYEQYFGPGTRLTVT.